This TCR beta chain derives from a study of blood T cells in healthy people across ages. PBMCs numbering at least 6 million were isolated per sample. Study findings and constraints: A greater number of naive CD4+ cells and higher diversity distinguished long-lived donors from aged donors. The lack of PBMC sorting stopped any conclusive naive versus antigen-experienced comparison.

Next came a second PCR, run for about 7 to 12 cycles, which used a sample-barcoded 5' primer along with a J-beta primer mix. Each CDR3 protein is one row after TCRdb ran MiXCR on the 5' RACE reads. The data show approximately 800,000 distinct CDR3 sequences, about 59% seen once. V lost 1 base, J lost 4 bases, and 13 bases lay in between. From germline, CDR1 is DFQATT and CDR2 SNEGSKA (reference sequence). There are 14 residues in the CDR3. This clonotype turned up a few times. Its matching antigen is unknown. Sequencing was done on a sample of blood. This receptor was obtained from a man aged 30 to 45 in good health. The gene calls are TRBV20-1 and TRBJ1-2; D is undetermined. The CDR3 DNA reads TGCAGTGCTAGAGCGAGGGCCGAATTCTATGGCTACACCTTC. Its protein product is CSARARAEFYGYTF.